This TCR beta chain was sequenced for a study of technical replicates of blood from a handful of donors. Germline V gives CDR1 LGHNA, CDR2 YSLEER. The trim removed 0 bases at V and 5 bases at J, leaving 10 bases unmatched. This CDR3 comprises 17 residues. Data came from immunoSEQ multiplex PCR; TCRdb stores just in-frame clones and leaves some out. The sample contains around 62,000 clones, about 97% of which appear only once. The TCR sequence derives from a human donor in good health. The rearrangement links TRBV4-3 to TRBJ2-1; TRBD2 aligns across 7 bases. The sample comprised T cells isolated from PBMCs. The CDR3, as DNA: TGCGCCAGCAGCCAAGAAAGCGAGCGGGAAATCAACAATGAGCAGTTCTTC. It specifies CASSQESEREINNEQFF.